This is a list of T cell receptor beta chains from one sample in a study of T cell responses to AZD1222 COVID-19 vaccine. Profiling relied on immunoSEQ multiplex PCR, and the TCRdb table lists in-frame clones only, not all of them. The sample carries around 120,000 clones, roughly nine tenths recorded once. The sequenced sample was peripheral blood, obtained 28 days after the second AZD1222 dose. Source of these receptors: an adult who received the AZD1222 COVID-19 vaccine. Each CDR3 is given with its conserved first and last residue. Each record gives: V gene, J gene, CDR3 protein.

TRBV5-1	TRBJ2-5	CASSVGGVLSETQYF
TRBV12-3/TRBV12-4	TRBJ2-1	CASTRGYNEQFF
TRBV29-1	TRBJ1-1	CSVRFPIHAEAFF
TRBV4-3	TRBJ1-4	CASSQAGGAREKLFF
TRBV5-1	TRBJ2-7	CASSPDRLPGEQYF
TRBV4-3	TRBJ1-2	CASSQGAGTGYTF
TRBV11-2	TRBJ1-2	CASSLGLAVGYGYTF
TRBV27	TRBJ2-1	CATQPTVPSYNEQFF
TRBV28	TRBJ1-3	CASSLRGTGGNTIYF
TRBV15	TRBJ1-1	CATSRDPNTEAFF
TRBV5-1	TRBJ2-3	CASSLEGTADTDTQYF
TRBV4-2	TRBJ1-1	CASSQDNIREGAHTEAFF
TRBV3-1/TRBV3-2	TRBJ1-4	CASSQEVTLREGELFF
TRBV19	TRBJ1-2	CASPGTGIGYTF
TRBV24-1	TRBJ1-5	CATRDGSNQPQHF
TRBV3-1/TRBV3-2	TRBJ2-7	CASSQDRARSAYEQYF
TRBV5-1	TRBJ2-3	CASSHRLAASTDTQYF
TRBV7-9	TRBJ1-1	CASSFPGNTEAFF
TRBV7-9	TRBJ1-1	CASSPPGAVNTEAFF
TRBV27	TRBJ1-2	CASSLNWEGYGYTF
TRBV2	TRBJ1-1	CASSEFQTGTEAFF
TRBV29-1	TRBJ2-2	CSVLRGGDTGELFF
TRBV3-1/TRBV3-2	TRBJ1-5	CASSHRGSNQPQHF
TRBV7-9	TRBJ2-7	CASSPRGADRGYEQYF
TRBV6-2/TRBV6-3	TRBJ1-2	CASSRQIRANYGYTF
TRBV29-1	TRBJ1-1	CSVGPANTEAFF
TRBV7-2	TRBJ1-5	CASSAQSNQPQHF
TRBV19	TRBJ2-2	CASSIDQGTRGSGELFF
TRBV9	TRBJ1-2	CASSGLVLQNSYTF
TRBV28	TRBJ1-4	CAGSSWGQLNEKLFF
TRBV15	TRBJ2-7	CATARWGTYEQYF
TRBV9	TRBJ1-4	CASSFRSATNEKLFF
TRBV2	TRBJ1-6	CASSARKALHF
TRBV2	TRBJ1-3	CASSEVAQLGNTIYF
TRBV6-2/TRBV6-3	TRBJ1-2	CASSYSTLDRGFSYTF
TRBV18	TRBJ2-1	CASSLNSYNEQFF
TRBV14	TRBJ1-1	CANQVRGHAEAFF
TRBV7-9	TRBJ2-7	CASSLGDFGPQYF
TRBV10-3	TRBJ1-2	CAISESPTAYGYTF
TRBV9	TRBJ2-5	CASSVAVGGETQYF
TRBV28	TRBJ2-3	CASSLEASGAAITDTQYF
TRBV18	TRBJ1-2	CASSDQGATGYGYTF
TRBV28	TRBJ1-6	CASRTDLGPIPIFSPLHF
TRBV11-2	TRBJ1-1	CASSFYREAEAFF
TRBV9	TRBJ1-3	CASGRQQSSGNTIYF
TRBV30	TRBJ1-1	CAWTRSGNTEAFF
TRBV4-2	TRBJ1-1	CASSQDPSDTEAFF
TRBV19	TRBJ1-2	CASSDPGTVYGYTF
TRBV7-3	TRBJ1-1	CASSSGQGKAFF
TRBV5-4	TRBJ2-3	CASSLRGAEDTQYF
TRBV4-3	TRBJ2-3	CASSQARGGRDTQYF
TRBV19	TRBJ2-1	CASIDSGGATPFYNEQFF
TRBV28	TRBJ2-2	CASKANTGELFF
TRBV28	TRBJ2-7	CASMSGETYEQYF
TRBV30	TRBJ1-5	CAWNRGINQPQHF
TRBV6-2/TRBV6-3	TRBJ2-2	CASSRTSGTGELFF
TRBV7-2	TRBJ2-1	CASSLVRGNEQFF
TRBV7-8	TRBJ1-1	CASSFLANTEAFF
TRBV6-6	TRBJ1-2	CASSQGQGYGYTF
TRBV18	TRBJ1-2	CASSPSTYYGYTF